The present TCR beta chain was sequenced within a study of blood T cell repertoires in COVID-19. Authors' processing steps: Counts of nucleated cells, estimated from reference gene primer amplification, were obtained. Only in-frame clones appear in the TCRdb table, and some are missing; sequencing was by immunoSEQ multiplex PCR. The V and J calls and clone size were taken over from that table, and D and trimming were inferred from the DNA. Of around 170,000 clones in the sample, roughly 86% were seen once. The CDR3 contains 15 residues. Germline V gives CDR1 SNHLY, CDR2 FYNNEI. Trimming took 0 bases from V and 6 from J; bases not matched to a gene: 1.

Sequencing used PBMCs or T cells enriched from blood (not recorded which). The TCR originated in a woman younger than 45 who had recovered from COVID-19. V is TRBV2 and J is TRBJ2-1, with 11 bases that match TRBD2. This CDR3 reads CASSEALAGGNEQFF. DNA of the CDR3: TGTGCCAGCAGTGAAGCCCTAGCGGGAGGCAATGAGCAGTTCTTC.